Below, 9 T cell receptor beta chains from the same sample are listed, as sequenced in a study of naive and memory T cell subsets. Notes on the study in general: Possibly reflecting memory cells re-expressing CD45RA, a few larger clonotypes occurred in naive repertoires, especially CD8.

For these receptors, no antigen is known. Both TRBC1 and TRBC2 were covered by a beta constant-region primer of two equimolar oligonucleotides. The ligated cDNA underwent four PCR rounds using SP2 and nested alpha and beta constant-region primers. TCRdb processed the UMI-ligation and nested PCR reads anew with MiXCR; each CDR3 protein has one entry. The table includes 120,000 to 150,000 distinct CDR3 sequences, over 20% detected once. Sequences were obtained from naive CD4+ T cells from blood. All receptors derive from a human donor in good health.

About this clonotype: A much larger clone sits a single nucleotide away, making a read error possible. V usage is TRBV24-1 and J usage is TRBJ2-1; 7 bases are shared with TRBD2. The CDR3 runs 16 residues. From germline, CDR1 is KGHDR and CDR2 SFDVKD. CDR3 residues: CDTSDLSGRGFNEQFF. The CDR3 nucleotides are TGTGACACCAGTGATTTATCCGGGCGGGGGTTCAATGAGCAGTTCTTC.

This clonotype was detected a few times. This chain links TRBV12-3 or TRBV12-4 with TRBJ2-1; D not certain. Trimming shortened V by 3 bases and J by 6 bases, and 9 bases separated the two germline ends. CDR3 length equals 13 residues. CDR3 loop: CASSFPARNEQFF. The CDR3 nucleotides are TGTGCCAGCAGTTTCCCGGCTCGCAATGAGCAGTTCTTC.

CDR3 in amino acids: CASSEALTSGRVETQYF. In DNA form, the CDR3 reads TGTGCCAGCAGTGAAGCTCTTACTAGCGGGAGGGTAGAGACCCAGTACTTC. The genes are TRBV2 and TRBJ2-5; 13 positions agree with TRBD2. The CDR3 contains 17 residues. Germline V gene lookup returns CDR1 SNHLY and CDR2 FYNNEI. The junction had 5 bases not matched to a gene; V was cut back by 0 bases and J by 4 bases.

The chain has TRBV7-6 and TRBJ2-1; TRBD2 matches 12 bases. The V gene's germline CDR1 is SGHVS and CDR2 FNYEAQ. CDR3 length equals 16 residues. The V gene end was trimmed by 5 bases and the J gene end by 4 bases; junction bases not matched to a gene: 6. CDR3 in DNA: TGTGCCAGCAGCACGAGGGGACTAGCGGGTTACAATGAGCAGTTCTTC. Translated, it gives CASSTRGLAGYNEQFF.

V gene TRBV10-3 combines with J gene TRBJ2-2, with 8 bases aligning to TRBD1. Germline assignment: CDR1 ENHRY and CDR2 SYGVKD. The CDR3 sequence is 15 residues long. J was trimmed by 1 base and V by 6 bases; bases with no gene match: 4. The CDR3 is CAIRAGTGNTGELFF. As DNA, the CDR3 is TGTGCCATCAGGGCCGGGACAGGGAACACCGGGGAGCTGTTTTTT.

This rearrangement joins TRBV9 to TRBJ2-7; 9 bases are shared with TRBD2. The J segment lost 1 base and the V segment lost 3 bases, leaving 8 bases of the junction unmatched. The CDR3 spans 16 residues. Germline V lookup: CDR1 SGDLS, CDR2 YYNGEE. The CDR3 region has the DNA TGTGCCAGCAGCGCTAGCGGGACTTCTGGATCCTACGAGCAGTACTTC. It yields the protein CASSASGTSGSYEQYF.

This chain connects TRBV9 to TRBJ2-5, with D perhaps matching TRBD1 (6 bases). The CDR3 length is 14 residues. The ends were cut back, 0 bases at V and 5 bases at J, with 11 bases in the middle. Germline lookup yields CDR1 SGDLS and CDR2 YYNGEE. The CDR3 DNA is TGTGCCAGCAGCGTAGGAGGGGGTTTGGAGACCCAGTACTTC. Protein: CASSVGGGLETQYF.

The V call is TRBV20-1, the J call TRBJ2-5, with D tentatively TRBD2 (6 bases). In germline, CDR1 is DFQATT, CDR2 SNEGSKA (reference sequence). V lost 1 base, J lost 4 bases, and 10 bases lay in between. The CDR3 extends over 13 amino acids. The CDR3 here is CSARGTAGETQYF. The CDR3 DNA follows: TGCAGTGCTAGAGGTACAGCGGGAGAGACCCAGTACTTC.

This clonotype was seen a few times. V is TRBV7-2 and J is TRBJ2-5; D gene ambiguous. CDR1 and CDR2 (germline): SGHTA, FQGNSA. The CDR3 spans 13 residues. V shed 1 base and J shed 5 bases, with 8 bases lying between them. CDR3 amino acids: CASSLDLSETQYF. The CDR3 DNA sequence: TGTGCCAGCAGCTTAGATCTTTCCGAGACCCAGTACTTC.